This TCR beta chain is from a study of PD-L1 blockade in urothelial cancer. This table comes from immunoSEQ multiplex PCR, and its TCRdb copy is limited to in-frame clones, with some not included. Found here are tens of thousands of clones, around 86% of them singletons; the top ten hold 1.5% to 2%. All patients carried locally advanced or metastatic urothelial carcinoma. Patients yielded 1 to 8 samples each, pretreatment and on-treatment. The CDR3 is made up of 12 amino acids. V was pared by 6 bases and J by 4 bases, with 7 bases between. Germline assignment: CDR1 MNHNS and CDR2 SASEGT. Sequencing used PBMCs, obtained around atezolizumab (anti-PD-L1) treatment. J is TRBJ1-5 and V is TRBV6-1; no clear D gene. The TCR comes from a man between 50 and 59 years old with urothelial cancer. CDR3 amino acids: CASRRDNQPQHF. In DNA, the CDR3 is TGTGCCAGCAGGAGGGATAATCAGCCCCAGCATTTT.